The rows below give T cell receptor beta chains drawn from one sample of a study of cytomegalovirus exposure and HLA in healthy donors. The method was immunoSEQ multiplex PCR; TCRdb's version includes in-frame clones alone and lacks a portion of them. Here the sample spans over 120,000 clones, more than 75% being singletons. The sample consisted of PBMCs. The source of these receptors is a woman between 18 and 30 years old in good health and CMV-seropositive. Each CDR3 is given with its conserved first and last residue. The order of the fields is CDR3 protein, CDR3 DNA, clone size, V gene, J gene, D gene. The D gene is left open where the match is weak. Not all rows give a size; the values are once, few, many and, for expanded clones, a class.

CDR3aa: CASSALTQGGSPLHF
CDR3nt: TGTGCCAGCAGCGCCCTCACCCAGGGTGGGTCACCCCTCCACTTT
abundance: few
v_gene: TRBV11-2
j_gene: TRBJ1-6
d_gene: .

CDR3aa: CASSFGRGVGARTGELFF
CDR3nt: TGTGCCAGCAGTTTTGGGAGGGGCGTGGGGGCGCGCACCGGGGAGCTGTTTTTT
abundance: once
v_gene: TRBV28
j_gene: TRBJ2-2
d_gene: .

CDR3aa: CASSKERNTEAFF
CDR3nt: TGTGCCAGTAGTAAGGAGAGGAACACTGAAGCTTTCTTT
abundance: .
v_gene: TRBV19
j_gene: TRBJ1-1
d_gene: .

CDR3aa: CASRQGSNYGYTF
CDR3nt: TGTGCCAGCAGACAGGGTTCTAACTATGGCTACACCTTC
abundance: .
v_gene: TRBV2
j_gene: TRBJ1-2
d_gene: .

CDR3aa: CASSLGRGNTEAFF
CDR3nt: TGTGCCAGCAGCTTGGGGAGGGGGAACACTGAAGCTTTCTTT
abundance: .
v_gene: TRBV5-4
j_gene: TRBJ1-1
d_gene: .

CDR3aa: CASRRGTGYNEQFF
CDR3nt: TGTGCCAGCCGACGAGGAACTGGATACAATGAGCAGTTCTTC
abundance: .
v_gene: TRBV6-5
j_gene: TRBJ2-1
d_gene: .

CDR3aa: CASKKGAVEKLFF
CDR3nt: TGTGCCAGTAAAAAAGGGGCTGTCGAAAAACTGTTTTTT
abundance: .
v_gene: TRBV6-5
j_gene: TRBJ1-4
d_gene: .

CDR3aa: CASGVGTEAFF
CDR3nt: TGTGCCAGCGGAGTGGGCACTGAAGCTTTCTTT
abundance: once
v_gene: TRBV6-4
j_gene: TRBJ1-1
d_gene: .

CDR3aa: CASSPKLDGNTIYF
CDR3nt: TGTGCCAGCTCACCTAAACTTGATGGAAACACCATATATTTT
abundance: .
v_gene: TRBV18
j_gene: TRBJ1-3
d_gene: .

CDR3aa: CASRAGGTAKEAFF
CDR3nt: TGTGCCAGCAGGGCGGGGGGGACAGCGAAGGAAGCTTTCTTT
abundance: .
v_gene: TRBV5-8
j_gene: TRBJ1-1
d_gene: TRBD1

CDR3aa: CASSSTGRTEAFF
CDR3nt: TGTGCCAGTAGTTCGACAGGGAGGACTGAAGCTTTCTTT
abundance: once
v_gene: TRBV19
j_gene: TRBJ1-1
d_gene: TRBD1

CDR3aa: CASTKPYQETQYF
CDR3nt: TGCGCCAGCACTAAGCCCTACCAAGAGACCCAGTACTTC
abundance: few
v_gene: TRBV10-1
j_gene: TRBJ2-5
d_gene: .

CDR3aa: CASSYTPRDTGELFF
CDR3nt: TGTGCCAGCAGTTACACCCCGAGGGACACCGGGGAGCTGTTTTTT
abundance: once
v_gene: TRBV5-5
j_gene: TRBJ2-2
d_gene: .

CDR3aa: CASSLGPVEQGITEAFF
CDR3nt: TGTGCCAGCAGCTTAGGCCCGGTGGAACAGGGTATTACTGAAGCTTTCTTT
abundance: .
v_gene: TRBV7-9
j_gene: TRBJ1-1
d_gene: .

CDR3aa: CASRPGPTGVSYNEQFF
CDR3nt: TGTGCCAGCAGACCCGGACCTACAGGGGTCTCCTACAATGAGCAGTTCTTC
abundance: .
v_gene: TRBV9
j_gene: TRBJ2-1
d_gene: TRBD1

CDR3aa: CASSRTGEKGVYTF
CDR3nt: TGTGCCAGCAGCCGAACAGGGGAGAAGGGTGTCTACACCTTC
abundance: .
v_gene: TRBV14
j_gene: TRBJ1-2
d_gene: TRBD1

CDR3aa: CASSSRGGSTDMQYF
CDR3nt: TGTGCCAGCAGCTCCCGGGGGGGTAGCACAGATATGCAGTATTTT
abundance: .
v_gene: TRBV7-9
j_gene: TRBJ2-3
d_gene: TRBD2

CDR3aa: CASSYPGTGANVLTF
CDR3nt: TGTGCCAGCAGTTACCCAGGGACTGGGGCCAACGTCCTGACTTTC
abundance: .
v_gene: TRBV6-5
j_gene: TRBJ2-6
d_gene: .

CDR3aa: CASSLMGRVNNSPLHF
CDR3nt: TGTGCCAGCAGCTTAATGGGCAGGGTGAATAATTCACCCCTCCACTTT
abundance: .
v_gene: TRBV7-8
j_gene: TRBJ1-6
d_gene: .

CDR3aa: CASSERQGNLNEQFF
CDR3nt: TGCGCCAGCAGTGAGAGACAGGGGAATCTCAATGAGCAGTTCTTC
abundance: .
v_gene: TRBV4-3
j_gene: TRBJ2-1
d_gene: TRBD1

CDR3aa: CASSNGQGTNSPLHF
CDR3nt: TGCGCCAGCAGCAACGGACAGGGAACTAATTCACCCCTCCACTTT
abundance: .
v_gene: TRBV5-1
j_gene: TRBJ1-6
d_gene: TRBD1

CDR3aa: CAWSPKGRENTEAFF
CDR3nt: TGTGCCTGGAGCCCAAAGGGGAGGGAGAACACTGAAGCTTTCTTT
abundance: .
v_gene: TRBV30
j_gene: TRBJ1-1
d_gene: .

CDR3aa: CASSQDARGRGYGYTF
CDR3nt: TGCGCCAGCAGCCAAGATGCGAGGGGGAGGGGTTATGGCTACACCTTC
abundance: .
v_gene: TRBV4-3
j_gene: TRBJ1-2
d_gene: .

CDR3aa: CASSSGPGGGNEQFF
CDR3nt: TGTGCCAGCAGTTCAGGGCCCGGTGGGGGGAATGAGCAGTTCTTC
abundance: .
v_gene: TRBV2
j_gene: TRBJ2-1
d_gene: .

CDR3aa: CASDPGDNSPLHF
CDR3nt: TGCGCCAGCGACCCAGGGGATAATTCACCCCTCCACTTT
abundance: few
v_gene: TRBV4-1
j_gene: TRBJ1-6
d_gene: .

CDR3aa: CAWSSPNHLRVDGYTF
CDR3nt: TGTGCCTGGAGTTCCCCTAATCACCTTCGAGTAGATGGCTACACCTTC
abundance: .
v_gene: TRBV30
j_gene: TRBJ1-2
d_gene: .

CDR3aa: CSVDKGTAYQETQYF
CDR3nt: TGCAGCGTTGATAAAGGGACAGCGTACCAAGAGACCCAGTACTTC
abundance: .
v_gene: TRBV29-1
j_gene: TRBJ2-5
d_gene: TRBD1

CDR3aa: CASSVGGGTGELFF
CDR3nt: TGCGCCAGCAGCGTAGGGGGCGGCACCGGGGAGCTGTTTTTT
abundance: .
v_gene: TRBV5-1
j_gene: TRBJ2-2
d_gene: TRBD1

CDR3aa: CASSPSTGINTEAFF
CDR3nt: TGTGCCAGCAGCCCCTCGACAGGGATAAACACTGAAGCTTTCTTT
abundance: .
v_gene: TRBV28
j_gene: TRBJ1-1
d_gene: TRBD1

CDR3aa: CSVYRGNEQYF
CDR3nt: TGCAGCGTTTACAGGGGAAACGAGCAGTACTTC
abundance: .
v_gene: TRBV29-1
j_gene: TRBJ2-7
d_gene: TRBD1

CDR3aa: CASSDTATNYGYTF
CDR3nt: TGTGCCAGCTCAGACACCGCTACTAACTATGGCTACACCTTC
abundance: .
v_gene: TRBV18
j_gene: TRBJ1-2
d_gene: .

CDR3aa: CSVEYLAGRTDTQYF
CDR3nt: TGCAGCGTTGAATATCTAGCGGGGCGCACAGATACGCAGTATTTT
abundance: .
v_gene: TRBV29-1
j_gene: TRBJ2-3
d_gene: TRBD2

CDR3aa: CASSLSSGGALYGYTF
CDR3nt: TGTGCCAGCAGCTTATCTTCAGGGGGCGCGCTCTATGGCTACACCTTC
abundance: .
v_gene: TRBV11-2
j_gene: TRBJ1-2
d_gene: TRBD1

CDR3aa: CASSLNALSGSPLHF
CDR3nt: TGTGCCAGCTCACTAAACGCCCTTTCGGGTTCACCCCTCCACTTT
abundance: .
v_gene: TRBV18
j_gene: TRBJ1-6
d_gene: .

CDR3aa: CASSFFPFRDSTYEQYF
CDR3nt: TGTGCCAGCAGTTTCTTCCCCTTCCGGGACTCCACCTACGAGCAGTACTTC
abundance: .
v_gene: TRBV27
j_gene: TRBJ2-7
d_gene: .

CDR3aa: CASTYPTSYSNQPQHF
CDR3nt: TGTGCCAGCACCTACCCTACGAGTTATAGCAATCAGCCCCAGCATTTT
abundance: .
v_gene: TRBV6-6
j_gene: TRBJ1-5
d_gene: .

CDR3aa: CASSIPPGQSSYEQYF
CDR3nt: TGTGCCAGTAGTATCCCGCCGGGACAAAGCTCCTACGAGCAGTACTTC
abundance: .
v_gene: TRBV19
j_gene: TRBJ2-7
d_gene: .

CDR3aa: CASSEPPGLAGTYEQYF
CDR3nt: TGCGCCAGCAGTGAGCCTCCCGGACTAGCGGGGACCTACGAGCAGTACTTC
abundance: .
v_gene: TRBV10-2
j_gene: TRBJ2-7
d_gene: TRBD2

CDR3aa: CASSPLSYQETQYF
CDR3nt: TGTGCCAGCAGCCCTCTAAGCTACCAAGAGACCCAGTACTTC
abundance: .
v_gene: TRBV7-9
j_gene: TRBJ2-5
d_gene: .

CDR3aa: CASSQTGQGARNEQFF
CDR3nt: TGTGCCAGCAGCCAAACCGGGCAGGGGGCTAGAAATGAGCAGTTCTTC
abundance: .
v_gene: TRBV14
j_gene: TRBJ2-1
d_gene: TRBD1

CDR3aa: CASSASPGQGTDEQYF
CDR3nt: TGTGCCAGCAGCGCTAGCCCGGGACAGGGGACGGACGAGCAGTACTTC
abundance: .
v_gene: TRBV7-8
j_gene: TRBJ2-7
d_gene: TRBD1